This T cell receptor beta chain is drawn from a study of CD8 T cells in Susac syndrome (dated by TCRdb to about 2019). A note on the overall study: Of the Susac syndrome patients who were sequenced, more than five had clinically active disease and eight were in clinical remission. At blood withdrawal, Susac syndrome patients were either therapy-naive, taking corticosteroids (in some cases with IVIg as well), or taking IVIg alone. The study used repertoire sequencing to test whether antigen drove CD8+ T cell activation and differentiation in Susac syndrome. The paper as a whole reports these results and caveats: The number of individuals in the TCR sequencing and HLA analysis was acknowledged as relatively small. The CD4+ T cell repertoire of patients with Susac syndrome showed no detectable clonal expansion.

Remarks on this clonotype: Its recognized antigen is unknown. The sample holds no much larger clone one base away, and base qualities are not on file.

RNA was extracted with the RNeasy kit and roughly 0.5 to 1 ug was reverse transcribed using random hexamers. TCR beta CDR3 regions were amplified with the immunoSEQ multiplex PCR assay covering 54 Vbeta and 13 Jbeta segments. PCR amplification bias was corrected using a synthetic template baseline for primer optimization and computational correction. As for how the authors treated the data: Reads were annotated to V, D and J genes according to IMGT and were analyzed with immunoSEQ Analyzer, with only productive sequences retained. Clonality was calculated as one minus the Shannon entropy normalized by log2 of the number of productive unique sequences. Public and private clones were assessed among the 100 most prevalent clones of each patient and control. A clone was defined as Susac-specific if it was absent from the healthy and MS cohorts, from some 980 published viral clones and from other ImmuneACCESS disease sequences. The public reads were quality trimmed at Q25 with fastp and then assembled into clones with MiXCR by TCRdb, keeping productive beta chains. Rows are unified per CDR3 protein, each entry keeping the most common DNA and genes. Clone size and V and J calls follow TCRdb, not the original study. The sample data list some 250,000 distinct CDR3 sequences, and 90% to 96% of these were observed just once. The ten largest clonotypes hold about 0.094% of the sample.

Peripheral blood CD8+ and CD4+ T cells from healthy donors, Susac syndrome patients and multiple sclerosis patients were profiled by high-throughput TCR beta sequencing. The Susac syndrome patients fulfilled recently defined diagnostic criteria for either definite or probable disease. CD8+ TEMRA cells were enriched by FACS, while bulk CD8+ and CD4+ T cells were purified by magnetic negative isolation. Blood was collected in EDTA tubes and processed within 24 hours, with PBMCs isolated through density gradient centrifugation. PBMCs intended for TCR sequencing were cryopreserved in liquid nitrogen and thawed later in a water bath at 37 degrees C. The sorted or isolated CD4+, CD8+ and CD8+ TEMRA cells had a purity of 90% or higher. V is cut by 4 bases and J by 0 bases, and the space between the germline ends is 9 bases. The CDR3 contains 13 residues, cysteine and phenylalanine counted. The kept DNA is CDR3 alone, 39 bases in frame from the first base. CDR1 and CDR2, looked up from the germline V gene, are SQVTM and ANQGSEA.

The source of this sequence is a human donor with Susac syndrome. Sample: CD4+ T cells from PBMCs. The chain is made from TRBV29-1 and TRBJ1-1, with the D gene call left open. CDR3 region: CSVGLALNTEAFF. The bases read TGCAGCGTTGGTTTGGCGCTGAACACTGAAGCTTTCTTT.